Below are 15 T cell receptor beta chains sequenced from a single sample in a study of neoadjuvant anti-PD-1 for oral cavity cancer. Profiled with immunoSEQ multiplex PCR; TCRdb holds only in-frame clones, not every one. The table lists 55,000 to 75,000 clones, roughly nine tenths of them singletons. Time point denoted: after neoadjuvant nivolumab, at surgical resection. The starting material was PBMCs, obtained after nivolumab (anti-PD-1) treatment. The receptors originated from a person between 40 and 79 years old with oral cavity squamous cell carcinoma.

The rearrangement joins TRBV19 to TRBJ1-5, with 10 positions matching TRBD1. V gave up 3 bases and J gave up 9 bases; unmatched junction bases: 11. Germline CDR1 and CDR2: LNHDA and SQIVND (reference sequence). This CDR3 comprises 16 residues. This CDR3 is CASSINPGQGPRPQHF. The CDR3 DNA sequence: TGTGCCAGTAGTATTAATCCGGGACAGGGGCCCCGGCCCCAGCATTTT.

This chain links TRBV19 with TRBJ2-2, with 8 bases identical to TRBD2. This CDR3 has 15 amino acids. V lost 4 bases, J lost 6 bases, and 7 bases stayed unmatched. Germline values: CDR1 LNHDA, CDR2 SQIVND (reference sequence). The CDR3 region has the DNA TGTGCCAGTAGTAAGGGGACTAGTGAGTCCGGGGAGCTGTTTTTT. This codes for CASSKGTSESGELFF.

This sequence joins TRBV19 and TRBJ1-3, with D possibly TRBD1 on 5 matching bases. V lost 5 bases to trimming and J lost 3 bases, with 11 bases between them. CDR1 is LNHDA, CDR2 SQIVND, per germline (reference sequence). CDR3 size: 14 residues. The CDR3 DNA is TGTGCCAGTAGTCCGGCAGGGAATGGAAACACCATATATTTT. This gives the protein CASSPAGNGNTIYF.

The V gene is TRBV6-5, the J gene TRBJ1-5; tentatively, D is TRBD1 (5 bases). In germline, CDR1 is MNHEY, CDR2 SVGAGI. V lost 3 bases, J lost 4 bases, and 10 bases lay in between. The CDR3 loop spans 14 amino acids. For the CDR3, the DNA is TGTGCCAGCAGTTATAATGGGGCGAATCAGCCCCAGCATTTT. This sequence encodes CASSYNGANQPQHF.

CDR3 sequence: CASSIVPSGTQETQYF. The DNA for the CDR3 is TGTGCCAGTAGTATAGTTCCTAGCGGGACCCAAGAGACCCAGTACTTC. The chain joins TRBV19 to TRBJ2-5; the match to TRBD2 covers 9 bases. CDR1 LNHDA and CDR2 SQIVND come from the germline V gene (reference sequence). This CDR3 has 16 residues. Trimming at V came to 1 base and at J to 1 base, leaving 4 bases not matched to a gene.

The CDR3: CASRQPGQGASYGYTF. The CDR3 DNA sequence: TGTGCCAGCAGACAACCGGGACAGGGGGCGAGCTATGGCTACACCTTC. This chain links TRBV7-9 with TRBJ1-2; TRBD1 aligns across 12 bases. Per the germline V gene, CDR1 is SEHNR and CDR2 is FQNEAQ (reference sequence). This CDR3 has 16 amino acids. Trimming at V came to 6 bases and at J to 4 bases, leaving 9 bases not matched to a gene.

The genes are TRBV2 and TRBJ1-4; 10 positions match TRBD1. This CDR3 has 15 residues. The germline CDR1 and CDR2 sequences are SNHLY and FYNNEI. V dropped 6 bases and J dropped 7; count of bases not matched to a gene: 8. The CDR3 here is CASRRTGGFGEKLFF. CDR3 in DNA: TGTGCCAGCAGAAGGACAGGGGGGTTTGGTGAAAAACTGTTTTTT.

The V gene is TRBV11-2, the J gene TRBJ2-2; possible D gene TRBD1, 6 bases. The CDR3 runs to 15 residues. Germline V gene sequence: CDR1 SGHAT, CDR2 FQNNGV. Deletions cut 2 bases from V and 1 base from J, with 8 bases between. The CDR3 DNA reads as TGTGCCAGCAGCTTATTACAGGGGAACACCGGGGAGCTGTTTTTT. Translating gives CASSLLQGNTGELFF.

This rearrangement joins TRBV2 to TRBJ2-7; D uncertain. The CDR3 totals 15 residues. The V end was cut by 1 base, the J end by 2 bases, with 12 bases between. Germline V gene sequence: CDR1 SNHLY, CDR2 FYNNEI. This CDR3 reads CASSEGHMKTYEQYF. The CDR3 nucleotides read TGTGCCAGCAGTGAAGGTCATATGAAAACCTACGAGCAGTACTTC.

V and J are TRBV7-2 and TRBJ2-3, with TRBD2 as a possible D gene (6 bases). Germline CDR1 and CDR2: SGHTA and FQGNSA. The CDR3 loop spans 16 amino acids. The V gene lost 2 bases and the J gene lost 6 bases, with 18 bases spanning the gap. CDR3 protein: CASSLQAGLLGDTQYF. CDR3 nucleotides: TGTGCCAGCAGCTTACAAGCGGGTCTCCTCGGGGATACGCAGTATTTT.

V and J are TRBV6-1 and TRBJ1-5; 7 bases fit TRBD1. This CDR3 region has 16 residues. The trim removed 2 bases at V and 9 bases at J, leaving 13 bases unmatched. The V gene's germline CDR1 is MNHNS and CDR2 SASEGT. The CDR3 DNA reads TGTGCCAGCAGTGAAACCAGTGCCGGGACAGCTTTGCCCCAGCATTTT. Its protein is CASSETSAGTALPQHF.

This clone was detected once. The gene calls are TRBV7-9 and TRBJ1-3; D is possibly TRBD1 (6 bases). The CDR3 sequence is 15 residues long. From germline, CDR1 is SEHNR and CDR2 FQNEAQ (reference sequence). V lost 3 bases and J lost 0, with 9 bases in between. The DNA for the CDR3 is TGTGCCAGCAGCTTGAGGGGGGGCTCTGGAAACACCATATATTTT. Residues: CASSLRGGSGNTIYF.

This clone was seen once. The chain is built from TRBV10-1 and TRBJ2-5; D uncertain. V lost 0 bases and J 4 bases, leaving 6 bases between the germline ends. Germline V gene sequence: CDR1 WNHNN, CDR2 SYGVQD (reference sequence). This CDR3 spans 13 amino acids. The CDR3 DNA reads TGCGCCAGCAGTGAGTCCGCTAGAGAGACCCAGTACTTC. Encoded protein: CASSESARETQYF.

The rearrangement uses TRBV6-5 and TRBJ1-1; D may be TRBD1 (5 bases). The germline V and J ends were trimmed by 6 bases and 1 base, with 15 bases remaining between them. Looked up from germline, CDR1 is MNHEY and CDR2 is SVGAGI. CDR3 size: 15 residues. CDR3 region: CASRRTGTGNTEAFF. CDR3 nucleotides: TGTGCCAGCAGACGAACTGGGACGGGGAACACTGAAGCTTTCTTT.

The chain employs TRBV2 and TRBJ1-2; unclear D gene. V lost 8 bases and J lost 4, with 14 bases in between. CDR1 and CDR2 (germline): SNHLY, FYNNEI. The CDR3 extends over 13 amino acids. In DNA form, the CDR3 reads TGTGCCAGCCGGCCTACCGAGGGCTATGGCTACACCTTC. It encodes CASRPTEGYGYTF.